This TCR beta chain emerged from a study of T cell repertoires in cytomegalovirus infection. Study in general: Public TCR beta signatures were indicative of both CMV infection and a matching HLA type.

The CDR3 is 15 amino acids. CDR1 is SGHAT, CDR2 FQNNGV, per germline. V lost 4 bases and J lost 0; bases outside the gene matches: 5. Whole-study results and caveats: Cumulative frequency (of public TCR beta family members) identified carriers of CMV plus the relevant HLA. In two of eight donors, the top clonotype was HLA-C-restricted CMV-specific.

Turning to this clonotype: Its target is unknown.

MiXCR, applied by TCRdb to the reads, yields one record per CDR3 protein. The profile shows 150,000 to 200,000 distinct CDR3 sequences, roughly 27% of them singletons. The chain joins TRBV11-2 to TRBJ1-1; 7 positions match TRBD1. Input material: PBMCs. This receptor was identified in a human donor in good health (CMV status not recorded). Some clones in this sample may be carry-over from other donors' samples. The CDR3 bases are TGTGCCAGCAGCTCGACAGGGACTATGAACACTGAAGCTTTCTTT. The encoded protein is CASSSTGTMNTEAFF.